This paragraph reports one T cell receptor (beta chain). Per the study methods: Cell counts per sample came from amplifying reference gene primers. Profiling relied on immunoSEQ multiplex PCR, and the TCRdb table lists in-frame clones only, not all of them. That table is the source of V, J and clone size, and D and trimming were worked out from the DNA. The sample records fewer than 200,000 clones, about 74% being singletons. The V and J ends lost 3 bases and 11 bases, in that order; junction bases with no gene match: 14. Germline V gene data show CDR1 as MDHEN and CDR2 as SYDVKM. The CDR3 totals 15 residues. The entry originates in a study of blood T cell repertoires in COVID-19.

Material: peripheral blood. V usage is TRBV28 and J usage is TRBJ1-1; 8 bases match TRBD1. This clonotype was obtained from an elderly woman with acute or convalescent COVID-19. CDR3: CASSLNQGASPVAFF. The CDR3 DNA reads as TGTGCCAGCAGTTTGAATCAGGGGGCCTCCCCGGTGGCTTTCTTT.